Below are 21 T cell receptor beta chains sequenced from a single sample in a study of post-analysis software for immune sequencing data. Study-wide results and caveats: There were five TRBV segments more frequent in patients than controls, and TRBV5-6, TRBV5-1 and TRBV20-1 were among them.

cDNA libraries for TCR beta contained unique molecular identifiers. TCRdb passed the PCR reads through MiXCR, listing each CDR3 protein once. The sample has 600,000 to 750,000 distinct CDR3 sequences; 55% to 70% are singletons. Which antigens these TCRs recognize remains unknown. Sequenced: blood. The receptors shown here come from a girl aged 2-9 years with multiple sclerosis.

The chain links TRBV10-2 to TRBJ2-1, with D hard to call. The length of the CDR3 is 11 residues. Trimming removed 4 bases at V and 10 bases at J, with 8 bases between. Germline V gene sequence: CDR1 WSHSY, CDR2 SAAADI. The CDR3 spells CASSGSDEQFF. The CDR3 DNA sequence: TGCGCCAGCAGTGGTTCGGACGAGCAGTTCTTC.

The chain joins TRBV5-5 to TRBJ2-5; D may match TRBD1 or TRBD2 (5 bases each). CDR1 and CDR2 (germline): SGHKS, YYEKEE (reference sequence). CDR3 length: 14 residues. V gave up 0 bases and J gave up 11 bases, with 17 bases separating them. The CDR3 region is CASSLAGTTWEQYF. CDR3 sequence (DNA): TGTGCCAGCAGCTTGGCCGGGACCACTTGGGAGCAGTACTTC.

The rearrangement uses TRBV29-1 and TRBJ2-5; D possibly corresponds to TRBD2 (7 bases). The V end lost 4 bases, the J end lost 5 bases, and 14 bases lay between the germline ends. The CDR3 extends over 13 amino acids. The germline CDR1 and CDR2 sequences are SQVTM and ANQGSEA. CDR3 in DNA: TGCAGCGTTGGCGGGGGCGCCTGGGAGACCCAGTACTTC. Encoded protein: CSVGGGAWETQYF.

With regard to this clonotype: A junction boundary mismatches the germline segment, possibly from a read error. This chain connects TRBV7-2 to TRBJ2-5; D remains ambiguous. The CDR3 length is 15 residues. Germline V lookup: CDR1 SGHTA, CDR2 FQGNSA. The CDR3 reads CASSLEPQRQVTQYF. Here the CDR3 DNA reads TGTGCCAGCAGCTTAGAACCACAAAGACAAGTGACCCAGTACTTC.

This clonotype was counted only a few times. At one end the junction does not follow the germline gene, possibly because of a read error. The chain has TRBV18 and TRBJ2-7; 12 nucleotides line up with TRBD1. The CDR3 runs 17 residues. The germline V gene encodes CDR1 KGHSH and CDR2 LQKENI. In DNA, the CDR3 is TGTGTCAGCTCACTCACTGCCCCGGGACAGGGGGCGGGCGAGCAGTACTTC. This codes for CVSSLTAPGQGAGEQYF.

CDR3 bases: TGTGCCAGCAGGGCCGGGACAGGGTCTGAAGCTTTCTTT. Residues: CASRAGTGSEAFF. This chain uses TRBV6-1 with TRBJ1-1; 9 bases align to TRBD1. The CDR3 has 13 residues. Looked up from germline, CDR1 is MNHNS and CDR2 is SASEGT. V dropped 6 bases and J dropped 6; count of bases not matched to a gene: 5.

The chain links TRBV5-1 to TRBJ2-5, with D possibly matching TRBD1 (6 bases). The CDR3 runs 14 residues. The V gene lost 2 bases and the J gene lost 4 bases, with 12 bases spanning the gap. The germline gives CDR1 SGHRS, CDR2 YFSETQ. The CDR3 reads CASSFKTGRETQYF. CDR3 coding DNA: TGCGCCAGCAGCTTTAAGACAGGCCGAGAGACCCAGTACTTC.

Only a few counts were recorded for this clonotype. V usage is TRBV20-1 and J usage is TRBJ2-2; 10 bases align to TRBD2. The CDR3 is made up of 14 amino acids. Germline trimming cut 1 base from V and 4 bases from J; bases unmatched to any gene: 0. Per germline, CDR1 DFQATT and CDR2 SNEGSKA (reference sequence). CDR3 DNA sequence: TGCAGTGCTAGAGGACTAGCGGGCACCGGGGAGCTGTTTTTT. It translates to CSARGLAGTGELFF.

CDR3 region: CASSIHREGLRNTQYF. The CDR3 nucleotides read TGTGCCAGCAGTATCCACAGGGAGGGCCTTCGGAATACGCAGTATTTT. This chain links TRBV6-5 with TRBJ2-3, with D possibly TRBD2 on 7 matching bases. Germline values: CDR1 MNHEY, CDR2 SVGAGI. The CDR3 runs 16 residues. V lost 5 bases and J 7 bases, leaving 22 bases between the germline ends.

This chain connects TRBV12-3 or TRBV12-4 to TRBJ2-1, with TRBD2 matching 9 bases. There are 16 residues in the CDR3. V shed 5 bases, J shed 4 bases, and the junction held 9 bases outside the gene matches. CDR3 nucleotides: TGTGCCAGCAGTCGGGGTAGCGGGAGCAGGTACAATGAGCAGTTCTTC. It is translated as CASSRGSGSRYNEQFF.

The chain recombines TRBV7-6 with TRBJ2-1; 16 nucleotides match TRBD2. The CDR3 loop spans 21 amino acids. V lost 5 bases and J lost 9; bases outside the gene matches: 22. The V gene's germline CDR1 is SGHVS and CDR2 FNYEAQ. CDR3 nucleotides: TGTGCCAGCAGCCGCGCCCCGCAAGGGACTAGCGGGAGGGCCGGTTTTGGTGAGCAGTTCTTC. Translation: CASSRAPQGTSGRAGFGEQFF. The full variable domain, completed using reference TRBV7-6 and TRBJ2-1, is GAGVSQSPRYKVTKRGQDVALRCDPISGHVSLYWYRQALGQGPEFLTYFNYEAQQDKSGLPNDRFSAERPEGSISTLTIQRTEQRDSAMYRCASSRAPQGTSGRAGFGEQFFGPGTRLTVL.

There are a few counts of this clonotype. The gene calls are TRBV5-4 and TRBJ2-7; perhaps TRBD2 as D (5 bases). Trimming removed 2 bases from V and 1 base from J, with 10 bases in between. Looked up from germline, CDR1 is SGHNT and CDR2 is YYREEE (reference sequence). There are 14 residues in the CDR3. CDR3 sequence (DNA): TGTGCCAGCAGCTTAGACGGGGAATCCTACGAGCAGTACTTC. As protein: CASSLDGESYEQYF.

The CDR3 loop is CASSYSRSQETQYF. Here the CDR3 DNA reads TGTGCCAGCAGTTACTCGCGGAGCCAAGAGACCCAGTACTTC. The chain couples TRBV6-5 to TRBJ2-5; D not certain. The germline V gene encodes CDR1 MNHEY and CDR2 SVGAGI. The V end lost 0 bases, the J end lost 1 base, and 6 bases lay between the germline ends. The CDR3 covers 14 residues.

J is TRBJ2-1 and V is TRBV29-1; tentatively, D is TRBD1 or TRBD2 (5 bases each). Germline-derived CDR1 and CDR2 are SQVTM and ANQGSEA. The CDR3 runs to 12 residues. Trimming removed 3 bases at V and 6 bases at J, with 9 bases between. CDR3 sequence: CSVEYGTNEQFF. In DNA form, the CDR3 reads TGCAGCGTTGAGTACGGGACCAATGAGCAGTTCTTC.

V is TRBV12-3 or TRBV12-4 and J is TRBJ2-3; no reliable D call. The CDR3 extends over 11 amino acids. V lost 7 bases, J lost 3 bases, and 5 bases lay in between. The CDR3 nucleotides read TGTGCCAGCATGGAGACAGATACGCAGTATTTT. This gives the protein CASMETDTQYF.

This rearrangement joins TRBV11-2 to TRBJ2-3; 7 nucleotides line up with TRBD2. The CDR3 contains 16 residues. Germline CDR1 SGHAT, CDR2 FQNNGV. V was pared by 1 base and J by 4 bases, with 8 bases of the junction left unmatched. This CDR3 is CASSLVLREPPDTQYF. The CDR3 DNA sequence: TGTGCCAGCAGCTTAGTCCTGCGGGAGCCCCCAGATACGCAGTATTTT. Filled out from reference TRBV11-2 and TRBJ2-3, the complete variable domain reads EAGVAQSPRYKIIEKRQSVAFWCNPISGHATLYWYQQILGQGPKLLIQFQNNGVVDDSQLPKDRFSAERLKGVDSTLKIQPAKLEDSAVYLCASSLVLREPPDTQYFGPGTRLTVL.

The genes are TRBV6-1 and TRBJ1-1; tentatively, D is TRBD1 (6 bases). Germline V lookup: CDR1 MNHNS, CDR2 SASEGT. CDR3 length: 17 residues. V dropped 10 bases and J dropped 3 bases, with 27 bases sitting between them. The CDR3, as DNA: TGTGCCACCACGGGGGCCCGGAGCCTTAGGAGGGACACTGAAGCTTTCTTT. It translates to CATTGARSLRRDTEAFF.

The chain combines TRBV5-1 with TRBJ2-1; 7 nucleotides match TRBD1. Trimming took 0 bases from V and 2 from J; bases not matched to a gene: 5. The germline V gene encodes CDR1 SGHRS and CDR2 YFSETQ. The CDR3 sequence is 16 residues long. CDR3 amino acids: CASSLAGTEAYNEQFF. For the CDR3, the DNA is TGCGCCAGCAGCTTGGCAGGGACAGAAGCCTACAATGAGCAGTTCTTC.

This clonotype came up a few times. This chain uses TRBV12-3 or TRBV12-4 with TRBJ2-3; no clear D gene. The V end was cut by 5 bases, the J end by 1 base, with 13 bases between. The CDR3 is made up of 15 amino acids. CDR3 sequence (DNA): TGTGCCAGCAGTGCCCCCTCGGAACGCACAGATACGCAGTATTTT. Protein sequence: CASSAPSERTDTQYF.

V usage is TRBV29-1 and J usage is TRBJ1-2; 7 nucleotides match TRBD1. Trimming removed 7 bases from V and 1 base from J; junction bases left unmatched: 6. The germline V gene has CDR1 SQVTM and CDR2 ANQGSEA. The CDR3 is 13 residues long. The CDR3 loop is CSAPTGNNYGYTF. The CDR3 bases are TGCAGCGCGCCGACAGGGAATAACTATGGCTACACCTTC.

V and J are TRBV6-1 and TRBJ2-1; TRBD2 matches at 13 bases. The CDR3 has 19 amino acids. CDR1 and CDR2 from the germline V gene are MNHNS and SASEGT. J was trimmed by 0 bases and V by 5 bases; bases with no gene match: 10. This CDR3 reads CASSPQVLAGGSSYNEQFF. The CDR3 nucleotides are TGTGCCAGCAGTCCCCAGGTACTAGCGGGAGGGAGCTCCTACAATGAGCAGTTCTTC.